This T cell receptor (beta chain) stems from a study of CD8 T cells in Susac syndrome. On the study more broadly: Patients with Susac syndrome were therapy-naive, on corticosteroids, or on intravenous immunoglobulin alone at the time that blood was drawn.

RNA, at about 0.45 to 1 ug, was reverse transcribed with random hexamers. MiXCR, run by TCRdb on the immunoSEQ multiplex PCR reads, gives a single entry per CDR3 protein. The sample has tens of thousands of distinct CDR3 sequences, 95% to 96% seen once; the top ten hold roughly 0.62%. General study points: CD8+ clonal expansion in Susac peaked in TEMRA cells and active patients.

Germline V gives CDR1 SNHLY, CDR2 FYNNEI. CDR3 length: 14 residues. Losses at the gene ends were 5 bases for V and 2 bases for J; bases not matched to a gene: 3. On this clonotype itself: Its target is not known.

V gene TRBV2 combines with J gene TRBJ1-5; TRBD1 aligns across 7 bases. This receptor was taken from a human donor with Susac syndrome. The sample was CD8+ T cells from PBMCs. The CDR3 DNA reads TGTGCCAGCAGTTACAGGGGCGGCAATCAGCCCCAGCATTTT. This gives the protein CASSYRGGNQPQHF.